The rows below give T cell receptor beta chains drawn from one sample of a study of shared clonotypes between healthy human individuals. Generated by immunoSEQ multiplex PCR, the TCRdb table keeps only in-frame clones and is missing some. The sample shows millions of clones, around 96% of them seen only once. Sequencing input: naive CD8+ T cells sorted from blood. Receptor source: a man aged 18 to 29 in good health. Both conserved end residues are part of each CDR3. Fields, in order: V gene, J gene, D gene, clone size, CDR3 length, CDR3 protein, CDR3 DNA. A D gene is named only where the DNA matches it firmly. Clone sizes are given selectively: once, few, many, or a class where the clone is expanded.

TRBV7-2	TRBJ2-3	TRBD1	-	16	CASSYWTGVGTDTQYF	TGTGCCAGCAGCTACTGGACAGGCGTAGGCACAGATACGCAGTATTTT
TRBV9	TRBJ2-1	-	-	15	CASSVSGLPYNEQFF	TGTGCCAGCAGCGTTTCGGGGCTTCCTTACAATGAGCAGTTCTTC
TRBV13	TRBJ1-1	-	once	15	CASSPAGTFRVEAFF	TGTGCCAGCAGCCCTGCTGGGACGTTCCGGGTTGAAGCTTTCTTT
TRBV28	TRBJ1-4	-	-	15	CASSFLRTENEKLFF	TGTGCCAGCAGTTTTCTAAGGACAGAAAATGAAAAACTGTTTTTT
TRBV6-5	TRBJ2-2	-	-	13	CASSYSTAGELFF	TGTGCCAGCAGTTACTCGACAGCCGGGGAGCTGTTTTTT
TRBV2	TRBJ2-5	-	-	13	CASSGAQGETQYF	TGTGCCAGCAGTGGGGCCCAGGGGGAGACCCAGTACTTC
TRBV27	TRBJ2-1	TRBD2	-	14	CASSPLRGRDEQFF	TGTGCCAGCAGTCCCCTTCGCGGGAGGGATGAGCAGTTCTTC
TRBV7-9	TRBJ1-2	-	-	12	CAGDTWEDGYTF	TGTGCCGGGGACACCTGGGAGGATGGCTACACCTTC
TRBV6-1	TRBJ2-3	TRBD2	-	14	CASSVRTSADTQYF	TGTGCCAGCAGTGTTAGGACTAGCGCAGATACGCAGTATTTT
TRBV7-2	TRBJ1-5	-	-	16	CASSPHRGDVNQPQHF	TGTGCCAGCAGCCCCCATAGGGGGGATGTCAATCAGCCCCAGCATTTT
TRBV19	TRBJ1-2	-	-	14	CASSIGDTSYGYTF	TGTGCCAGTAGTATAGGGGACACCAGCTATGGCTACACCTTC
TRBV28	TRBJ1-6	-	once	16	CASRRGIGSYNSPLHF	TGTGCCAGCAGGAGGGGAATTGGATCCTATAATTCACCCCTCCACTTT
TRBV28	TRBJ2-2	TRBD1	few	14	CASSYRGHTGELFF	TGTGCCAGCAGCTACAGGGGGCACACCGGGGAGCTGTTTTTT
TRBV5-5	TRBJ2-1	TRBD2	-	18	CASSLEWGASGSGNEQFF	TGTGCCAGCAGCTTGGAGTGGGGTGCTAGCGGGAGCGGCAATGAGCAGTTCTTC
TRBV5-1	TRBJ2-1	TRBD1	-	15	CASSLGQGDRYEQFF	TGCGCCAGCAGCCTCGGACAGGGGGACCGTTATGAGCAGTTCTTC
TRBV9	TRBJ1-6	-	-	14	CASSGPPGGPPLHF	TGTGCCAGCAGCGGGCCCCCGGGGGGCCCACCCCTCCACTTT
TRBV6-1	TRBJ1-2	-	-	13	CASSETVAYLNTF	TGTGCCAGCAGTGAAACTGTGGCCTACCTCAACACCTTC